The clone carrying this T cell receptor beta chain was observed a single time. TCRdb's table, derived via immunoSEQ multiplex PCR, lists solely in-frame clones and lacks some. This table has millions of clones, approximately 92% appearing once. The sample originates from a study of shared clonotypes between healthy human individuals. The CDR3 consists of 14 residues. Trimming removed 5 bases from V and 0 bases from J, with 8 bases in between. From germline, CDR1 is MGHRA and CDR2 YSYEKL. V is TRBV4-1 and J is TRBJ2-1; the D is unclear. Sequenced: naive CD4+ T cells sorted from blood. Stated subset: CD45RA+ positively selected. The clonotype originates from a man between 18 and 29 years old in good health. The CDR3 protein is CASSAMGSYNEQFF. DNA for the CDR3: TGCGCCAGCAGCGCGATGGGCTCCTACAATGAGCAGTTCTTC.